The rows below give T cell receptor beta chains drawn from one sample of a study of blood T cells in healthy people across ages. From the 5' RACE reads, TCRdb called clonotypes with MiXCR, one entry per CDR3 protein. Among about 970,000 distinct CDR3 sequences listed, 45% to 60% were seen once. The source material was blood. The receptor source for this set is an older woman in good health. Both conserved end residues are part of each CDR3. Fields, in order: J gene, D gene, clone size, V gene, CDR3 protein, CDR3 DNA. A D gene is named only where the DNA matches it firmly. Clone sizes are given selectively: once, few, many, or a class where the clone is expanded.

TRBJ1-4 TRBD1 - TRBV6-6 CASIRGLESGKLFF TGTGCCAGCATCAGGGGGCTAGAGAGTGGAAAACTGTTTTTT
TRBJ2-3 TRBD2 - TRBV7-6 CASSLTRELTTDTQYF TGTGCCAGCAGCTTAACGCGGGAGCTAACCACAGATACGCAGTATTTT
TRBJ2-1 - once TRBV2 CASRLVVGEQFF TGTGCCAGCAGATTAGTGGTAGGTGAGCAGTTCTTC
TRBJ2-7 TRBD2 - TRBV15 CATTGGLAGVNEQYF TGTGCCACGACAGGGGGACTAGCGGGAGTCAATGAGCAGTACTTC
TRBJ2-1 TRBD2 - TRBV7-2 CASSRTSGRANEQFF TGTGCCAGCAGTCGGACTAGCGGGAGGGCTAATGAGCAGTTCTTC
TRBJ2-1 - few TRBV5-1 CASSLIQSSYNEQFF TGCGCCAGCAGCTTGATACAGAGCTCCTACAATGAGCAGTTCTTC
TRBJ2-7 TRBD1 - TRBV24-1 CATYDRGIYEQYF TGTGCCACCTACGACAGGGGGATCTACGAGCAGTACTTC
TRBJ1-2 - - TRBV12-3/TRBV12-4 CASSISVRANSGYTF TGTGCCAGTAGTATATCGGTGAGGGCTAACTCTGGCTACACCTTC
TRBJ2-3 TRBD2 - TRBV2 CASRLAYTQYF TGTGCCAGCAGACTAGCGTATACGCAGTATTTT
TRBJ2-7 TRBD1 - TRBV9 CASSETGDSYEQYF TGTGCCAGCAGCGAGACAGGGGACTCCTACGAGCAGTACTTC
TRBJ2-2 - once TRBV29-1 CSIWSTGELFF TGCAGCATCTGGAGCACCGGGGAGCTGTTTTTT
TRBJ1-2 TRBD1 - TRBV3-1 CASTSQDRGSYGYTF TGTGCCAGCACAAGCCAGGACAGGGGGTCCTATGGCTACACCTTC
TRBJ2-7 TRBD1 - TRBV7-2 CASSLEQGALGYEQYF TGTGCCAGCAGCTTAGAACAGGGGGCGTTAGGCTACGAGCAGTACTTC
TRBJ2-1 - - TRBV24-1 CATSDQRTWRDNTYNEQFF TGTGCCACCAGTGACCAGAGGACATGGCGGGACAACACCTACAATGAGCAGTTCTTC
TRBJ2-1 - - TRBV7-2 CASIPVVPGAQFF TGTGCCAGCATTCCCGTAGTACCGGGGGCCCAGTTCTTC
TRBJ2-5 TRBD1 - TRBV5-1 CASSFSGTGHGTQYF TGCGCCAGCAGCTTCTCGGGGACAGGACATGGGACCCAGTACTTC
TRBJ2-1 - few TRBV9 CASSPTRLPYNEQFF TGTGCCAGCAGCCCGACGAGACTCCCCTACAATGAGCAGTTCTTC
TRBJ2-1 TRBD1 - TRBV20-1 CSARKGAVSMNEQFF TGCAGTGCTAGAAAGGGGGCGGTAAGCATGAATGAGCAGTTCTTC
TRBJ2-7 TRBD1 - TRBV4-1 CASSGVTGTGVHEQYF TGCGCCAGCAGTGGGGTTACCGGGACAGGGGTCCACGAGCAGTACTTC
TRBJ2-4 TRBD1 - TRBV7-7 CANSPGQGKGEQYF TGTGCCAACAGCCCTGGACAGGGGAAGGGTGAGCAGTACTTC
TRBJ2-3 - - TRBV5-1 CASSSGVTDTQYF TGTGCCAGCAGTTCAGGGGTGACAGATACGCAGTATTTT
TRBJ2-5 - few TRBV28 CASQLGEGTQYF TGTGCCAGTCAGTTGGGGGAAGGGACCCAGTACTTC
TRBJ1-2 TRBD1 - TRBV12-3/TRBV12-4 CASSRQGGPYGYTF TGTGCCAGCAGTCGACAGGGAGGCCCCTATGGCTACACCTTC
TRBJ2-3 TRBD1 few TRBV5-1 CASSSEGQGSTDTQYF TGCGCCAGCAGCTCGGAGGGACAGGGGTCCACAGATACGCAGTATTTT
TRBJ2-1 TRBD2 few TRBV14 CASSQEENRLAGGSSYNEQFF TGTGCCAGCAGCCAAGAAGAAAATAGACTAGCGGGAGGTTCCTCCTACAATGAGCAGTTCTTC
TRBJ2-7 - few TRBV29-1 CSVVGWVGVERYEQYF TGCAGCGTTGTCGGGTGGGTGGGTGTCGAGAGATACGAGCAGTACTTC
TRBJ2-4 TRBD1 - TRBV24-1 CATSEGGTGWGIQYF TGTGCCACCAGTGAGGGAGGGACAGGGTGGGGCATTCAGTACTTC
TRBJ1-2 - - TRBV25-1 CASSETRVGGYTF TGTGCCAGCAGTGAAACCAGGGTCGGTGGCTACACCTTC
TRBJ2-7 TRBD2 - TRBV29-1 CSVCGEGSSYEQYF TGCAGCGTTTGCGGGGAGGGGAGCTCCTACGAGCAGTACTTC
TRBJ1-2 - few TRBV6-2/TRBV6-3 CASYERRYTF TGTGCCAGCTATGAAAGGCGCTACACCTTC
TRBJ2-7 TRBD2 once TRBV7-9 CASSYEIAGASEQYF TGTGCCAGCAGCTATGAGATAGCGGGGGCTTCCGAGCAGTACTTC
TRBJ1-2 TRBD1 few TRBV12-3/TRBV12-4 CASRPPGQGFGYTF TGTGCCAGCAGGCCTCCGGGACAGGGGTTTGGCTACACCTTC
TRBJ2-7 - once TRBV6-1 CASTERGRYEQYF TGTGCCAGCACCGAGAGGGGTCGGTACGAGCAGTACTTC
TRBJ1-2 - few TRBV9 CASSDQGGYTF TGTGCCAGCAGCGACCAGGGAGGCTACACCTTC
TRBJ2-3 TRBD2 - TRBV7-8 CASSPRTSKTTDTQYF TGTGCCAGCAGCCCTCGGACTAGCAAAACGACAGATACGCAGTATTTT
TRBJ2-5 - few TRBV15 CATSRKLGPETRYF TGTGCCACCAGCAGAAAACTAGGTCCGGAGACCCGGTACTTC
TRBJ1-5 TRBD1 - TRBV5-5 CASSFEWDRVQPQHF TGTGCCAGCAGCTTTGAATGGGACAGGGTTCAGCCCCAGCATTTT
TRBJ2-7 TRBD1 - TRBV6-5 CASTGGYREQYF TGTGCCAGTACAGGGGGCTATCGCGAGCAGTACTTC
TRBJ2-7 - - TRBV10-3 CAISESVTRDNEQYF TGTGCCATCAGTGAGTCGGTGACCCGGGACAATGAGCAGTACTTC
TRBJ2-1 TRBD2 few TRBV30 CAWRLAGGYNEQFF TGTGCCTGGAGATTAGCGGGAGGGTACAATGAGCAGTTCTTC
TRBJ2-1 - - TRBV4-1 CASSQGPGRYNEQFF TGCGCCAGCAGCCAGGGTCCGGGACGATACAATGAGCAGTTCTTC
TRBJ2-5 TRBD2 few TRBV20-1 CSATTSAQETQYF TGCAGTGCCACGACTAGCGCCCAAGAGACCCAGTACTTC
TRBJ2-7 TRBD2 few TRBV4-1 CASSQTSAAYEQYF TGCGCCAGCAGCCAAACTAGCGCCGCCTACGAGCAGTACTTC
TRBJ1-2 - - TRBV4-3 CASSQRGPYGYTF TGCGCCAGCAGCCAGCGGGGGCCCTATGGCTACACCTTC
TRBJ1-2 TRBD1 - TRBV28 CASITGTGIGGGYTF TGTGCCAGCATCACCGGGACAGGGATTGGAGGAGGCTACACCTTC
TRBJ2-7 - - TRBV15 CATSQGYEQYF TGTGCCACCAGCCAGGGGTACGAGCAGTACTTC
TRBJ2-3 TRBD2 - TRBV27 CASSLSFLAGGATDTQYF TGTGCCAGCAGTTTATCGTTCCTAGCGGGAGGAGCGACAGATACGCAGTATTTT
TRBJ2-7 - - TRBV18 CASSPTQGYEQYF TGTGCCAGCTCACCCACCCAGGGCTACGAGCAGTACTTC
TRBJ2-3 - - TRBV3-1 CASSQQLGRTDTQYF TGTGCCAGCAGCCAACAGCTTGGGAGGACAGATACGCAGTATTTT
TRBJ2-3 - - TRBV5-4 CASSRDTASTDTQYF TGTGCCAGCAGCCGCGATACTGCTAGCACAGATACGCAGTATTTT
TRBJ2-1 TRBD2 few TRBV6-2/TRBV6-3 CASSPTSGRTYNEQFF TGTGCCAGCAGCCCTACTAGCGGGAGGACCTACAATGAGCAGTTCTTC